The source of this T cell receptor (beta chain) is a study of patients and donors after allogeneic stem cell transplantation (dated by TCRdb to the early 2020s). The library was prepared using RT-PCR. This sample was sequenced with a NextSeq 550. TCRdb trimmed public reads at Q25 via fastp, called clones via MiXCR and kept in-frame beta chains. Rows are combined by CDR3 protein, so each entry shows the most common genes and DNA. The sample table shows approximately 61,000 distinct CDR3 sequences, and 10% to 15% are seen once. The ten largest clones take up around 30% of the sample. Turning to this clonotype: The specificity of this receptor is unknown. No much larger clone is present one base from it, and per-base qualities are unavailable.

Via the germline V gene, CDR1 is SGHRS and CDR2 YFSETQ. Its CDR3 holds 15 amino acids, cysteine through phenylalanine. The sequence is cut down to CDR3 DNA, 45 bases in frame from base 1. V lost 6 bases and J lost 1 base, and the count of bases not matched to a germline gene is 6. Input material: blood, either unsorted or a sorted T cell fraction (not recorded which). The sequence was collected from a human donor who was either an allogeneic HSCT recipient or a stem cell or donor lymphocyte infusion donor (not recorded which). It is not recorded whose cells these are; they may come from a transplant donor. This chain is built from TRBV5-1 and TRBJ2-7, and TRBD2 matches 11 of the central bases. For the CDR3, the sequence is CASTSRTSGSYEQYF. The DNA sequence follows: TGCGCCAGCACCTCAAGGACTAGCGGGTCCTACGAGCAGTACTTC.